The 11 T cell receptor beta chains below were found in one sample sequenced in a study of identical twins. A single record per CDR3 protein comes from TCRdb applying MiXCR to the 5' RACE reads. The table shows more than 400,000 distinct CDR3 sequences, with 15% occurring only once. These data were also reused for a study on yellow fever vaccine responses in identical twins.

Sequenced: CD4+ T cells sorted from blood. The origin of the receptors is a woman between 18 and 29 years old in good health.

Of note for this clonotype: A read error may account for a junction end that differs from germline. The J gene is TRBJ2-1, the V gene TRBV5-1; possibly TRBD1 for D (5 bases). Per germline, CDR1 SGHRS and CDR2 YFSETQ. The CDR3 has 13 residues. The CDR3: CARSLGQGGEQFF. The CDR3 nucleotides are TGCGCCAGAAGCTTAGGGCAGGGCGGTGAGCAGTTCTTC.

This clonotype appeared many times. CDR3 coding DNA: TGCGCCAGCAGCCTGACGGGGGCCGGGGAGCTGTTTTTT. Translated, it gives CASSLTGAGELFF. The V call is TRBV10-1, the J call TRBJ2-2, with D maybe TRBD2 (6 bases). Trimming cost V 6 bases and J 6 bases, with 11 bases left between them. Germline-derived CDR1 and CDR2 are WNHNN and SYGVQD (reference sequence). This CDR3 is 13 amino acids long.

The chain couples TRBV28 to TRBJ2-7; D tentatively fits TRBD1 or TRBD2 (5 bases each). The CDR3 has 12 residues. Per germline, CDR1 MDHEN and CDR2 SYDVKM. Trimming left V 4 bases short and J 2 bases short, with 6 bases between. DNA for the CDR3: TGTGCCAGCAGTTGGGGGACCTACGAGCAGTACGTC. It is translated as CASSWGTYEQYV.

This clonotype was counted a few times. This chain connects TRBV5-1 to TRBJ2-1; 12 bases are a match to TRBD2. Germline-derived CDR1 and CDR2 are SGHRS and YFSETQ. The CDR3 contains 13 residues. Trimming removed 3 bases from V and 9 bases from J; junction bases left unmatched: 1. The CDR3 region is CASSWGLAGEQFF. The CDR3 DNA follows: TGCGCCAGCAGCTGGGGACTAGCGGGTGAGCAGTTCTTC.

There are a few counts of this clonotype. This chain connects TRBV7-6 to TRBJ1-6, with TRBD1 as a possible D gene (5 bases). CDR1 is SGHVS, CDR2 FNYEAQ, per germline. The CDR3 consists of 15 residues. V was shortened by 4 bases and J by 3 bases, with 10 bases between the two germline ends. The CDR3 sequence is CASSSDGHYNSPLHF. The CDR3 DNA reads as TGTGCCAGCAGCTCGGACGGACACTATAATTCACCCCTCCACTTT.

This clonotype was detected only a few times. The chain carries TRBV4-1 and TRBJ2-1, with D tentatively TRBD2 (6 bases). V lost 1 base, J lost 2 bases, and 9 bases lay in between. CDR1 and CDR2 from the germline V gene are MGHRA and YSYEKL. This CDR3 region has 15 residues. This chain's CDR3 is CASSQGGVTYNEQFF. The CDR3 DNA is TGCGCCAGCAGCCAAGGGGGGGTCACCTACAATGAGCAGTTCTTC.

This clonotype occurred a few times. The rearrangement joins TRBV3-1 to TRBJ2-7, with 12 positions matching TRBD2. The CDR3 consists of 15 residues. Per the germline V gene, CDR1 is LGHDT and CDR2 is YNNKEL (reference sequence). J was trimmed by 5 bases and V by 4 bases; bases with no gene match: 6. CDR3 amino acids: CASSPASGRVNEQYF. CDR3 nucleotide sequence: TGTGCCAGCAGCCCCGCTAGCGGGAGGGTAAACGAGCAGTACTTC.

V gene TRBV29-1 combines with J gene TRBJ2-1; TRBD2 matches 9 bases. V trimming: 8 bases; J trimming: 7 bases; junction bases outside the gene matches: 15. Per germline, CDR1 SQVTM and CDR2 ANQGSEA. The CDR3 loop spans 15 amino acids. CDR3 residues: CSSRNFAGGPNEQFF. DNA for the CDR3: TGCAGCTCAAGGAACTTCGCGGGAGGGCCTAATGAGCAGTTCTTC.

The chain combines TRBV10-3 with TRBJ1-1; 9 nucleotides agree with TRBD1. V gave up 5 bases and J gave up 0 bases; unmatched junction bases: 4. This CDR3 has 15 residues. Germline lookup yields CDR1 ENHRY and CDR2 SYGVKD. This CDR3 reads CAISPGQGLNTEAFF. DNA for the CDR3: TGTGCCATCAGTCCGGGACAGGGTCTGAACACTGAAGCTTTCTTT.

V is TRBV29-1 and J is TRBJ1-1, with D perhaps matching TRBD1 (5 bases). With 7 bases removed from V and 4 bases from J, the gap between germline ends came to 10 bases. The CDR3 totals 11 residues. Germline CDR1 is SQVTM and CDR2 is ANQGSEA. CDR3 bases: TGCAGCGGGGGGAGGGGCACTGAAGCTTTCTTT. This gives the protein CSGGRGTEAFF.

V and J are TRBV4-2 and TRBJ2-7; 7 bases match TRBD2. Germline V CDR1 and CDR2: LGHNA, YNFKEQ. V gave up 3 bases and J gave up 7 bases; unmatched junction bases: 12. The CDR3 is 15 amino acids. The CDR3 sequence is CASSQVTGGPTEQYF. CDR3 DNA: TGTGCCAGCAGCCAGGTGACGGGAGGTCCTACGGAGCAGTACTTC.